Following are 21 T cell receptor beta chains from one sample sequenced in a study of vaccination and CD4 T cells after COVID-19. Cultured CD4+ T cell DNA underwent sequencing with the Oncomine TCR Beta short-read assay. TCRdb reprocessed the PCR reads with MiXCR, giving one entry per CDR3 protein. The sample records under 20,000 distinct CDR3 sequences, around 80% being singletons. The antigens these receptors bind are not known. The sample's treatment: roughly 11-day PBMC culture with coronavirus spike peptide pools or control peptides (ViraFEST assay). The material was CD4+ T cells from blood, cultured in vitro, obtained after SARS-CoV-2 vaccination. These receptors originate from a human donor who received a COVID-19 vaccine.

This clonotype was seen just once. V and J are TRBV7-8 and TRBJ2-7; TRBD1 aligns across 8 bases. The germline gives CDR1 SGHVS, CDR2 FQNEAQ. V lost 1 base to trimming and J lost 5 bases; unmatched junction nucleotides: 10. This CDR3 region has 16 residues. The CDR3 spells CASSLEGRGLRHEQYF. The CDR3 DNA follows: TGTGCCAGCAGCTTAGAAGGCAGGGGGCTTAGGCACGAGCAGTACTTC.

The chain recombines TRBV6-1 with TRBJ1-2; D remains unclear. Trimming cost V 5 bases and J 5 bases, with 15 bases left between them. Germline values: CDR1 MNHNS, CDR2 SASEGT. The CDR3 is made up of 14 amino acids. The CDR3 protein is CASSPRAGQYGYTF. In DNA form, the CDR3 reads TGTGCCAGCAGTCCCCGGGCGGGTCAATATGGCTACACCTTC.

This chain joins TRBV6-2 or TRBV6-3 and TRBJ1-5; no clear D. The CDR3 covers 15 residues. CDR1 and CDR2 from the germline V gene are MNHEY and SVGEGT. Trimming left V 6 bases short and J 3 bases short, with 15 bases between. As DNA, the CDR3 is TGTGCCAGCAGATCCCTCGGGCCGAACAATCAGCCCCAGCATTTT. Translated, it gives CASRSLGPNNQPQHF.

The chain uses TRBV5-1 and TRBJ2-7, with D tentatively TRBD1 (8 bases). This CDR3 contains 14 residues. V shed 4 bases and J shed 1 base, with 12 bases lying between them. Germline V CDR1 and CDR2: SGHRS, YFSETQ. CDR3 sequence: CASSLQGGSYEQYF. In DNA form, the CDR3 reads TGCGCCAGCAGCCTACAGGGGGGGTCCTACGAGCAGTACTTC. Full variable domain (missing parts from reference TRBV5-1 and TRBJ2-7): KAGVTQTPRYLIKTRGQQVTLSCSPISGHRSVSWYQQTPGQGLQFLFEYFSETQRNKGNFPGRFSGRQFSNSRSEMNVSTLELGDSALYLCASSLQGGSYEQYFGPGTRLTVT.

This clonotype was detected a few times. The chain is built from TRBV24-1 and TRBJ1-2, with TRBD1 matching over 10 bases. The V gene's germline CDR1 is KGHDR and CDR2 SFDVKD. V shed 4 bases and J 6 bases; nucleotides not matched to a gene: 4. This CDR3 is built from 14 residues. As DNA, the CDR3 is TGTGCCACCAGTGAACCGGGACAGGGGCATGGCTACACCTTC. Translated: CATSEPGQGHGYTF.

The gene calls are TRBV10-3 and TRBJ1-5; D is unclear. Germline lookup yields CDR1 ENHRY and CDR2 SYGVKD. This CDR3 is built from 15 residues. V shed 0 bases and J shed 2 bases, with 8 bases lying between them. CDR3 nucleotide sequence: TGTGCCATCAGTGAGTCGGCAGGAGGCAATCAGCCCCAGCATTTT. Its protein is CAISESAGGNQPQHF.

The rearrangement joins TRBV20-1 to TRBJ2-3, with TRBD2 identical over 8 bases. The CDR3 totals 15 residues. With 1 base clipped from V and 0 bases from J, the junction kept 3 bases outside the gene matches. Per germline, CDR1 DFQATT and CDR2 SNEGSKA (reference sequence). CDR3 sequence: CSARGQRGSTDTQYF. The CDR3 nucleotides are TGCAGTGCTAGAGGCCAGCGGGGGAGCACAGATACGCAGTATTTT.

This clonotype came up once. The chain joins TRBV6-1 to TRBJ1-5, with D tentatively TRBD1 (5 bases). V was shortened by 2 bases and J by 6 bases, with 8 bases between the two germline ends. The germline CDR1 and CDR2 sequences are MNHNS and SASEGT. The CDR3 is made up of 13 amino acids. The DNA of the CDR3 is TGTGCCAGCAGTGAATGGCAGGGTCAGCCCCAGCATTTT. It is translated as CASSEWQGQPQHF.

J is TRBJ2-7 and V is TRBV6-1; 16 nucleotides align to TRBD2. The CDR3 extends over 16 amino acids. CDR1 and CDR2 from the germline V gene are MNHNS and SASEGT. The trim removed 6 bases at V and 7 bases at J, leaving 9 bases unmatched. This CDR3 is CASRGTSGGAGQEQYF. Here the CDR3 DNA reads TGTGCCAGCAGGGGGACTAGCGGGGGGGCCGGTCAGGAGCAGTACTTC.

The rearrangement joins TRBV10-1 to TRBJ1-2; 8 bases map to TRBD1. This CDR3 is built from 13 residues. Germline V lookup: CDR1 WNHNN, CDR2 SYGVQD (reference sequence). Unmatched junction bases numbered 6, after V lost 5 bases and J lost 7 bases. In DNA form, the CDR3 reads TGCGCCAGCAGTCCGACAGGGGATGGTGGCTACACCTTC. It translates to CASSPTGDGGYTF.

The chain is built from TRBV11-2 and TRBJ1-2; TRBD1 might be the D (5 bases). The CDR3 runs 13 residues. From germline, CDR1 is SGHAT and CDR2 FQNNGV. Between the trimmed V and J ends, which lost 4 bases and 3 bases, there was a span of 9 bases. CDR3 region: CASSSGAYYGYTF. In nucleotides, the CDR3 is TGTGCCAGCAGCTCCGGGGCTTACTATGGCTACACCTTC.

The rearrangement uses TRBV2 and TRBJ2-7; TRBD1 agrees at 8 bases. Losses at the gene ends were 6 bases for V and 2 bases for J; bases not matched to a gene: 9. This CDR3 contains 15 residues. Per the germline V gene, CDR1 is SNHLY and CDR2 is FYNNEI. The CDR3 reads CASRGGQGTAYEQYF. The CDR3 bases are TGTGCCAGCAGGGGTGGACAGGGAACGGCCTACGAGCAGTACTTC.

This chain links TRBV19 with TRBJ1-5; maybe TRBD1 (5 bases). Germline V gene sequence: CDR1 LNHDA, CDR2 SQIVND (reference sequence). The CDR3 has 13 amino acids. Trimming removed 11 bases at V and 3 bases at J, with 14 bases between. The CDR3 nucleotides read TGTGCCGTAGGTGGGGGTATCAATCAGCCCCAGCATTTT. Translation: CAVGGGINQPQHF.

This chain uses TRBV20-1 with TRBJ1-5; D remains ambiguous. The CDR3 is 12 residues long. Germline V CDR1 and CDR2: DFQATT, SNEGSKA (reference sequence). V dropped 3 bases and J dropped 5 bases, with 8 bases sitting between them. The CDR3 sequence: CSASFGDQPQHF. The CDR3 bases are TGCAGTGCTAGTTTCGGGGATCAGCCCCAGCATTTT.

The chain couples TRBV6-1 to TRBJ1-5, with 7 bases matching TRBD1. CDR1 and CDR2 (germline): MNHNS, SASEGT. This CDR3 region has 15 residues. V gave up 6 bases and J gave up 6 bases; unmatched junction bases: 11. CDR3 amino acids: CASSPTGAVGQPQHF. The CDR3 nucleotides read TGTGCCAGCAGCCCAACAGGGGCCGTCGGTCAGCCCCAGCATTTT.

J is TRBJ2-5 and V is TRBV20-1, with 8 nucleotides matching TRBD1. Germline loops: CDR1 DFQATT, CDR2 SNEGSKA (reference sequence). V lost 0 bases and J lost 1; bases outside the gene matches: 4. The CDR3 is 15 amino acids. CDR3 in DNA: TGCAGTGCTAGAGAGAGGACAGGGTCCCAAGAGACCCAGTACTTC. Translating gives CSARERTGSQETQYF.

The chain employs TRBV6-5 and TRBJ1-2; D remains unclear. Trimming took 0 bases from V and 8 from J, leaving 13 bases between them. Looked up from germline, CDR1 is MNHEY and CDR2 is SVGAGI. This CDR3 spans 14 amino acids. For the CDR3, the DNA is TGTGCCAGCAGTTACTCAGTGCAGGCTCAGGGCTACACCTTC. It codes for CASSYSVQAQGYTF.

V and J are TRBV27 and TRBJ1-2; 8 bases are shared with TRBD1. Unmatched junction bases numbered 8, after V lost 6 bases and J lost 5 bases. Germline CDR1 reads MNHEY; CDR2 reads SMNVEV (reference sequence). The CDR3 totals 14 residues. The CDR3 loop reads CASSIRQGSYGYTF. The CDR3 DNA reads TGTGCCAGCAGCATCCGACAGGGGTCTTATGGCTACACCTTC.

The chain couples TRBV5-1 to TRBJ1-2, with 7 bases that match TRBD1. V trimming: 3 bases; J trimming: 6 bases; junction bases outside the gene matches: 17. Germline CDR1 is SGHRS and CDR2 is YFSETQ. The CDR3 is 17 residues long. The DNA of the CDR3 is TGCGCCAGCAGCTCCGCTATGACAGGGTCGGTTGAAGATGGCTACACCTTC. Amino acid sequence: CASSSAMTGSVEDGYTF.

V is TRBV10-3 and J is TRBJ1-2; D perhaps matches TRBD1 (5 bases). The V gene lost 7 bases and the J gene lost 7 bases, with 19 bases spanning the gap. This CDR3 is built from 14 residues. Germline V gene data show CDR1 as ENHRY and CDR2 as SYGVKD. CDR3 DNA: TGTGCCATCACGCTAACAGGTCTTACTGGTGGCTACACCTTC. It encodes CAITLTGLTGGYTF.

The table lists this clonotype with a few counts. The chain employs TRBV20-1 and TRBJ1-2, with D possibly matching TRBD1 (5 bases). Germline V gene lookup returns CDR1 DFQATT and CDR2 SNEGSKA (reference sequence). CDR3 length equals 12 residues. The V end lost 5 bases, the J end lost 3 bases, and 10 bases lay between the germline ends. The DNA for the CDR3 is TGCAGTGCTGGGGGGACTCACTATGGCTACACCTTC. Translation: CSAGGTHYGYTF.